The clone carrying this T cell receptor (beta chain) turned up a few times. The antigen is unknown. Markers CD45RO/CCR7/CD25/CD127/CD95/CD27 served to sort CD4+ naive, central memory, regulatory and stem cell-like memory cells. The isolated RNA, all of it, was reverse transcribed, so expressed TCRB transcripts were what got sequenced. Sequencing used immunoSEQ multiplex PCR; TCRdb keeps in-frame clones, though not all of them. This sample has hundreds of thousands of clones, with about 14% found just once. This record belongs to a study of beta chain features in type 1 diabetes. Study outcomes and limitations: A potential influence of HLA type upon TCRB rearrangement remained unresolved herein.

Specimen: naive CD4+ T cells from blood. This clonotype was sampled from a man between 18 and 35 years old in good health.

This chain's CDR3 is CASSYRGGGNSPLHF. The CDR3 coding sequence is TGTGCCAGCAGCTACAGGGGAGGGGGGAATTCACCCCTCCACTTT. V gene TRBV7-9 combines with J gene TRBJ1-6; 7 nucleotides match TRBD1. V dropped 4 bases and J dropped 7; count of bases not matched to a gene: 7. The germline CDR1 and CDR2 sequences are SEHNR and FQNEAQ (reference sequence). The CDR3 sequence is 15 residues long.